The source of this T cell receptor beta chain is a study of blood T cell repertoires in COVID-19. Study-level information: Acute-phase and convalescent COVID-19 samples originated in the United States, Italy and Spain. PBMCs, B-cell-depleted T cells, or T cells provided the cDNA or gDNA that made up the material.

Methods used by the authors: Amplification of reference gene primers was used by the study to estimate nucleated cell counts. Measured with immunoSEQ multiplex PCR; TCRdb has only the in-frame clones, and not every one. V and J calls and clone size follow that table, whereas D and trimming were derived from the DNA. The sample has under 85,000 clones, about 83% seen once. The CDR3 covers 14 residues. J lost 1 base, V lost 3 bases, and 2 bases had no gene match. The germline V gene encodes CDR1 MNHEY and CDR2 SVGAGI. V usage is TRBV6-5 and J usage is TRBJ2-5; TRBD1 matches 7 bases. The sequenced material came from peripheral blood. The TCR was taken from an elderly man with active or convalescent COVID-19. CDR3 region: CASSYGDSQETQYF. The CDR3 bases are TGTGCCAGCAGTTATGGGGACAGCCAAGAGACCCAGTACTTC.